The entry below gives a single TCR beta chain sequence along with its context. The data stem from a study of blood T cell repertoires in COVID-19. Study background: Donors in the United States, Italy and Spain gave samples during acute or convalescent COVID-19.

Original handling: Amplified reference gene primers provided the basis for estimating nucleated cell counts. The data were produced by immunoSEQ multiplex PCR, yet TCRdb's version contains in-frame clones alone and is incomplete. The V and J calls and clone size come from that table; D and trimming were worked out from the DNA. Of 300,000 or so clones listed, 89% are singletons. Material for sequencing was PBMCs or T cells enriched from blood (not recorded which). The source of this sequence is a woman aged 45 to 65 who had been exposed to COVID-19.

In nucleotides, the CDR3 is TGTGCCACCGGGGACAGGGACAACACAGATACGCAGTATTTT. This translates into CATGDRDNTDTQYF. The V and J genes are TRBV24-1 and TRBJ2-3; 9 bases agree with TRBD1. Germline-derived CDR1 and CDR2 are KGHDR and SFDVKD. The CDR3 has 14 amino acids. The V segment lost 9 bases and the J segment 2 bases; nucleotides outside the gene matches: 5.